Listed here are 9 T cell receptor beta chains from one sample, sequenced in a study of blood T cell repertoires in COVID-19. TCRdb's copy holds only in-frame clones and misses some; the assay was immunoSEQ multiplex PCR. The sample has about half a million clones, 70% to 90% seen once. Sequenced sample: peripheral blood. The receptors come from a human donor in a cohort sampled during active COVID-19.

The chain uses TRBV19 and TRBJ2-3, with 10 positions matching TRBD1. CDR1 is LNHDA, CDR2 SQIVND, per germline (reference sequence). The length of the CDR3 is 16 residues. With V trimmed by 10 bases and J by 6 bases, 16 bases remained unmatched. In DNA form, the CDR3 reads TGTGCCACCACCCTTACCGGGACAGGGGCTCGGGATACGCAGTATTTT. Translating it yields CATTLTGTGARDTQYF. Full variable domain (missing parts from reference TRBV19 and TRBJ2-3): DGGITQSPKYLFRKEGQNVTLSCEQNLNHDAMYWYRQDPGQGLRLIYYSQIVNDFQKGDIAEGYSVSREKKESFPLTVTSAQKNPTAFYLCATTLTGTGARDTQYFGPGTRLTVL.

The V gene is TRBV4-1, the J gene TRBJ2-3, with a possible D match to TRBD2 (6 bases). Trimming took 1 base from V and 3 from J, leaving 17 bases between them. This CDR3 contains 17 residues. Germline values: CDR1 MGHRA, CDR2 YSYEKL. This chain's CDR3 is CASSQVERRGGTDTQYF. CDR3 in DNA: TGCGCCAGCAGCCAAGTCGAGCGGAGGGGAGGAACAGATACGCAGTATTTT.

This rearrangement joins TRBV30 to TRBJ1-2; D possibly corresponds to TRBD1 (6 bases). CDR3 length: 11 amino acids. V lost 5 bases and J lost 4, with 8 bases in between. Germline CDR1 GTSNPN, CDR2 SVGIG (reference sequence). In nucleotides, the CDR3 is TGTGCCTGGGGGGGCCCCTATGGCTACACCTTC. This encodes CAWGGPYGYTF.

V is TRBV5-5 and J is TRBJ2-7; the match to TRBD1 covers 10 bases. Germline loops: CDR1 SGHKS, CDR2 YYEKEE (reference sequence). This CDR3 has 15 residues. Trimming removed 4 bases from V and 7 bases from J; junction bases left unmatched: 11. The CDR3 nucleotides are TGTGCCAGCAGCATAAACCCGGGACAGGGGATGGAGCAGTACTTC. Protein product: CASSINPGQGMEQYF. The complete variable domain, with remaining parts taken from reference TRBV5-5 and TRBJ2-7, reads DAGVTQSPTHLIKTRGQQVTLRCSPISGHKSVSWYQQVLGQGPQFIFQYYEKEERGRGNFPDRFSARQFPNYSSELNVNALLLGDSALYLCASSINPGQGMEQYFGPGTRLTVT.

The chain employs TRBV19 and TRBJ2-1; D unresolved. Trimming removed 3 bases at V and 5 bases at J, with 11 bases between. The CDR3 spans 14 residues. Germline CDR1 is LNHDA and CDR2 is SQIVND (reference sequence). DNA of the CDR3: TGTGCCAGTAGTATCTCTCCCGACAACAATGAGCAGTTCTTC. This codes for CASSISPDNNEQFF.

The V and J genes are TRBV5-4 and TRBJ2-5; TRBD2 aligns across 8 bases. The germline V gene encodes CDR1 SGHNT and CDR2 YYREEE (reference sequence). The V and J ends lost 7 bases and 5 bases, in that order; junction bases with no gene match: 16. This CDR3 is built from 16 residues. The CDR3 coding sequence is TGTGCCAGCTATAGTCGAGCGGGAGAGAAGGGCGAGACCCAGTACTTC. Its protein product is CASYSRAGEKGETQYF.

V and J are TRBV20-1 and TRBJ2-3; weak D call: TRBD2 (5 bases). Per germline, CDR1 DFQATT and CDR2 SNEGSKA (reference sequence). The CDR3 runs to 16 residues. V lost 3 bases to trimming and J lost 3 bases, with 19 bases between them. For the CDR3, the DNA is TGCAGTGCTAGTAGAGGTTTCCTAGCTGGGACAGATACGCAGTATTTT. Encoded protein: CSASRGFLAGTDTQYF.

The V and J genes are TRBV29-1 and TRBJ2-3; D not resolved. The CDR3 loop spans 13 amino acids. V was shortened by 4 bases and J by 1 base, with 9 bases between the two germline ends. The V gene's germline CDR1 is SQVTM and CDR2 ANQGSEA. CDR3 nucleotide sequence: TGCAGCGTTGGGTGGCAGGGCACAGATACGCAGTATTTT. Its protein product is CSVGWQGTDTQYF.

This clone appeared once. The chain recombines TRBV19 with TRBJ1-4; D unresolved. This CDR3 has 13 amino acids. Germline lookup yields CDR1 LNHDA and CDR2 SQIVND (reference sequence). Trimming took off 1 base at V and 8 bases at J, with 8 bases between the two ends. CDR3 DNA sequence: TGTGCCAGTAGTATAGTGCACAACGAAAAACTGTTTTTT. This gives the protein CASSIVHNEKLFF.